These 19 T cell receptor beta chains were all obtained from the same sample, sequenced in a study of cytomegalovirus exposure and HLA in healthy donors. PCR primers comprised 60 Vbeta and 13 Jbeta primers. Using immunoSEQ multiplex PCR, the repertoire was profiled, and TCRdb retains in-frame clones only, with some absent. The sample consists of under 200,000 clones, roughly 70% of them appearing once. The sequenced sample was PBMCs. The source of these receptors is a woman aged 45-65 years in good health and CMV-seropositive.

The chain couples TRBV6-5 to TRBJ1-1, with 7 bases matching TRBD1. Looked up from germline, CDR1 is MNHEY and CDR2 is SVGAGI. The CDR3 has 14 amino acids. V was pared by 6 bases and J by 2 bases, with 6 bases of the junction left unmatched. As DNA, the CDR3 is TGTGCCAGCAGAAGGGACAGCCTAAACACTGAAGCTTTCTTT. This codes for CASRRDSLNTEAFF.

This rearrangement joins TRBV30 to TRBJ1-3; 7 nucleotides match TRBD1. V lost 0 bases, J lost 0 bases, and 8 bases stayed unmatched. The CDR3 totals 17 residues. Per germline, CDR1 GTSNPN and CDR2 SVGIG (reference sequence). The CDR3 sequence: CAWSVQGGFSSGNTIYF. CDR3 coding DNA: TGTGCCTGGAGTGTACAAGGGGGCTTCAGCTCTGGAAACACCATATATTTT.

The chain uses TRBV7-9 and TRBJ1-1; D may be TRBD1 (5 bases). This CDR3 is 15 amino acids long. The germline V gene has CDR1 SEHNR and CDR2 FQNEAQ (reference sequence). The V end lost 4 bases, the J end lost 4 bases, and 16 bases lay between the germline ends. CDR3 in DNA: TGTGCCAGCAGCTCTGGGGCTCTAAAGAGCACTGAAGCTTTCTTT. Protein: CASSSGALKSTEAFF.

The chain recombines TRBV6-1 with TRBJ2-7; D not resolved. Germline CDR1 and CDR2: MNHNS and SASEGT. The CDR3 runs 15 residues. V was trimmed by 5 bases and J by 1 base, leaving 15 bases between them. The CDR3 loop reads CASSWWAQDSYEQYF. CDR3 bases: TGTGCCAGCAGTTGGTGGGCGCAAGATTCCTACGAGCAGTACTTC.

The gene calls are TRBV9 and TRBJ2-1, with TRBD2 identical over 11 bases. CDR1 and CDR2 from the germline V gene are SGDLS and YYNGEE. The V segment lost 4 bases and the J segment 0 bases; nucleotides outside the gene matches: 12. The CDR3 consists of 19 residues. CDR3: CASSRGSGGATSSYNEQFF. In DNA, the CDR3 is TGTGCCAGCAGCAGGGGTAGCGGGGGGGCCACGAGCTCCTACAATGAGCAGTTCTTC.

The chain combines TRBV21-1 with TRBJ1-5; the table's D call, TRBD1, has no DNA check behind it. TRBV21-1 is a listed pseudogene. This CDR3 contains 15 residues. The DNA of the CDR3 is TGTGCCAGCAGTTGGGACAGGGGAGGCAATCAGCCCCAGCATTTT. Translating it yields CASSWDRGGNQPQHF.

This CDR3 is CASSQEDTLRTEAFF. CDR3 DNA: TGCGCCAGCAGCCAAGAGGACACGCTTCGGACTGAAGCTTTCTTT. This chain joins TRBV4-1 and TRBJ1-1, with D possibly TRBD1 on 5 matching bases. The CDR3 extends over 15 amino acids. CDR1 MGHRA and CDR2 YSYEKL come from the germline V gene. V lost 0 bases and J 5 bases, leaving 13 bases between the germline ends.

This rearrangement joins TRBV11-1 to TRBJ2-7, with D hard to call. In germline, CDR1 is SGHAT, CDR2 FQDESV (reference sequence). The CDR3 length is 14 residues. Trimming removed 1 base at V and 3 bases at J, with 10 bases between. The CDR3 DNA reads TGTGCCAGCAGCTTAGAATACATTGGCTACGAGCAGTACTTC. It codes for CASSLEYIGYEQYF.

The chain employs TRBV30 and TRBJ2-7; 8 bases fit TRBD2. The CDR3 extends over 17 amino acids. Germline assignment: CDR1 GTSNPN and CDR2 SVGIG (reference sequence). V shed 0 bases, J shed 4 bases, and the junction held 14 bases outside the gene matches. The CDR3 DNA reads as TGTGCCTGGAGTGTACTCTCCTTTATAGCGGGAAATTACGAGCAGTACTTC. Translated: CAWSVLSFIAGNYEQYF. The full variable domain, completed using reference TRBV30 and TRBJ2-7, is SQTIHQWPATLVQPVGSPLSLECTVEGTSNPNLYWYRQAAGRGLQLLFYSVGIGQISSEVPQNLSASRPQDRQFILSSKKLLLSDSGFYLCAWSVLSFIAGNYEQYFGPGTRLTVT.

This chain connects TRBV5-1 to TRBJ1-1; TRBD1 matches at 10 bases. This CDR3 comprises 15 residues. The V and J ends lost 4 bases and 4 bases, in that order; junction bases with no gene match: 7. CDR1 and CDR2 (germline): SGHRS, YFSETQ. CDR3 in DNA: TGCGCCAGCAGCGCGACAGGGGGCGCGGGCACTGAAGCTTTCTTT. The encoded protein is CASSATGGAGTEAFF.

This clone was seen a few times. The chain employs TRBV9 and TRBJ1-5; 9 bases map to TRBD1. Germline lookup yields CDR1 SGDLS and CDR2 YYNGEE. The ends lost 0 bases at V and 4 bases at J; junction bases unmatched: 2. This CDR3 is 15 amino acids long. The CDR3, as DNA: TGTGCCAGCAGCGTAGGTGGGACAGGGAATCAGCCCCAGCATTTT. The encoded protein is CASSVGGTGNQPQHF.

CDR3 amino acids: CASSSPVTRGRTNTGELFF. Written as DNA, the CDR3 is TGTGCCAGCAGCTCCCCAGTTACCAGGGGTCGCACGAACACCGGGGAGCTGTTTTTT. The chain carries TRBV7-9 and TRBJ2-2; possible D gene TRBD1, 6 bases. There are 19 residues in the CDR3. Trimming took off 4 bases at V and 0 bases at J, with 21 bases between the two ends. Germline CDR1 is SEHNR and CDR2 is FQNEAQ (reference sequence).

The chain has TRBV20-1 and TRBJ1-6; D unresolved. CDR3 length: 11 residues. Looked up from germline, CDR1 is DFQATT and CDR2 is SNEGSKA (reference sequence). Deletions cut 6 bases from V and 9 bases from J, with 9 bases between. The chain's CDR3 is CSAGQVSPLHF. The DNA of the CDR3 is TGCAGTGCCGGTCAGGTTTCACCCCTCCACTTT.

V gene TRBV5-4 combines with J gene TRBJ1-2, with D perhaps TRBD1 (6 bases). CDR3 length: 15 residues. The germline V and J ends were trimmed by 3 bases and 0 bases, with 12 bases remaining between them. Looked up from germline, CDR1 is SGHNT and CDR2 is YYREEE (reference sequence). CDR3 in DNA: TGTGCCAGCAGCTACTGGGACACCCCTAACTATGGCTACACCTTC. Protein sequence: CASSYWDTPNYGYTF.

This clone was found once. The chain couples TRBV15 to TRBJ2-7; 7 positions match TRBD1. With V trimmed by 1 base and J by 3 bases, 3 bases remained unmatched. The germline V gene has CDR1 LNHNV and CDR2 YYDKDF (reference sequence). The CDR3 extends over 14 amino acids. The CDR3 DNA sequence: TGTGCCACCAGCAGAGGAGACAGGGACTACGAGCAGTACTTC. Its translation: CATSRGDRDYEQYF. The entire variable domain, with the rest obtained from reference TRBV15 and TRBJ2-7, is as follows: DAMVIQNPRYQVTQFGKPVTLSCSQTLNHNVMYWYQQKSSQAPKLLFHYYDKDFNNEADTPDNFQSRRPNTSFCFLDIRSPGLGDTAMYLCATSRGDRDYEQYFGPGTRLTVT.

J is TRBJ2-5 and V is TRBV5-1, with a possible D match to TRBD2 (6 bases). Germline V gene data show CDR1 as SGHRS and CDR2 as YFSETQ. This CDR3 spans 13 amino acids. V dropped 0 bases and J dropped 7 bases, with 10 bases sitting between them. Here the CDR3 reads CASSLGEVGTQYF. Written as DNA, the CDR3 is TGCGCCAGCAGCTTGGGGGAGGTGGGGACCCAGTACTTC.

V usage is TRBV2 and J usage is TRBJ1-5; the D gene is possibly TRBD1 (5 bases). Deletions cut 2 bases from V and 4 bases from J, with 12 bases between. Germline V gene sequence: CDR1 SNHLY, CDR2 FYNNEI. This CDR3 comprises 15 residues. The CDR3 DNA reads TGTGCCAGCAGTGAAAGCTTTCGGGGGAATCAGCCCCAGCATTTT. Amino acid sequence: CASSESFRGNQPQHF.

This chain uses TRBV29-1 with TRBJ1-2; D remains unclear. Germline CDR1 and CDR2: SQVTM and ANQGSEA. V shed 3 bases and J shed 8 bases, with 13 bases lying between them. The CDR3 runs to 12 residues. Here the CDR3 DNA reads TGCAGCGTTGAGCCCCCACCTCAGGGCTACACCTTC. Translating gives CSVEPPPQGYTF.

The chain couples TRBV5-1 to TRBJ2-3; 13 bases line up with TRBD2. The CDR3 runs 16 residues. The V gene end was trimmed by 1 base and the J gene end by 2 bases; junction bases not matched to a gene: 1. Germline assignment: CDR1 SGHRS and CDR2 YFSETQ. CDR3 protein: CASSLTSGGATDTQYF. The CDR3 DNA reads TGCGCCAGCAGCTTGACTAGCGGGGGGGCCACAGATACGCAGTATTTT.